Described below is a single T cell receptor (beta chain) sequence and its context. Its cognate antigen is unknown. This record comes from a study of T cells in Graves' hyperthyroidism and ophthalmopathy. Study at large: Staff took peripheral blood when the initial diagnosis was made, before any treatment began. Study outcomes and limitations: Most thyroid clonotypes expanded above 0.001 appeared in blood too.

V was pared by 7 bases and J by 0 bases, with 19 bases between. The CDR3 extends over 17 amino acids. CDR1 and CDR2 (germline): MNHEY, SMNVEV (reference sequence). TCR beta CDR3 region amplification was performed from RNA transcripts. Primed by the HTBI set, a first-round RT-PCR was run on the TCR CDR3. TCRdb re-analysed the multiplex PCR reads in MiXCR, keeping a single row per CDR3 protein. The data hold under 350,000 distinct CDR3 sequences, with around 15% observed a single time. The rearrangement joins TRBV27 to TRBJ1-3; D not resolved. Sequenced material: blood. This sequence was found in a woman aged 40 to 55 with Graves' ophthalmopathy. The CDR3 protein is CASMRLSTDRSGNTIYF. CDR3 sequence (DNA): TGTGCCAGCATGAGACTCTCGACGGACCGCTCTGGAAACACCATATATTTT.